The entry that follows covers one T cell receptor (beta chain) sequence. What it recognizes is unknown. In germline, CDR1 is LGHDT, CDR2 YNNKEL (reference sequence). V lost 0 bases to trimming and J lost 10 bases, with 13 bases between them. This CDR3 comprises 13 residues. The protocol was immunoSEQ multiplex PCR, while the TCRdb copy is restricted to in-frame clones and leaves out a portion. The sample contains more than 250,000 clones, about 89% of which appear only once. This sample was included in a study of Ad26.COV2.S vaccination and SARS-CoV-2 variants. Overall study results and limits: Reported findings describe substantial breadth in spike-specific CD8+ and CD4+ T cell responses following vaccination.

The treatment was: about 20 received Ad26.COV2.S at low or high dose, single or two shots; about 5 received placebo; per-sample allocation not given. At day 63 after the first vaccine or placebo injection, samples were drawn. This receptor was obtained from a person aged 18-60 years who received the Ad26.COV2.S COVID-19 vaccine or a placebo. This specimen was peripheral blood, taken in a trial of Ad26.COV2.S vaccine versus placebo. The rearrangement links TRBV3-1 (or the pseudogene TRBV3-2) to TRBJ2-7; possible D gene TRBD1, 5 bases. As DNA, the CDR3 is TGTGCCAGCAGCCAAGACGGCCAAGGACAACAGTACTTC. It is translated as CASSQDGQGQQYF.